What follows are 30 T cell receptor beta chains derived from one specimen sequenced in a study of cytomegalovirus exposure and HLA in healthy donors. The study ran its PCR with 60 Vbeta and 13 Jbeta primers. Libraries were prepared by immunoSEQ multiplex PCR; TCRdb keeps only in-frame clonotypes and omits some of them. The data hold about 78,000 clones, with 72% observed a single time. Sequencing was carried out using PBMCs. Receptors originate from a middle-aged woman in good health and CMV-seropositive.

The chain joins TRBV7-2 to TRBJ2-7, with D tentatively TRBD2 (6 bases). CDR1 is SGHTA, CDR2 FQGNSA, per germline. The V and J ends lost 1 base and 5 bases respectively, with 15 bases between them. The CDR3 has 15 residues. CDR3 loop: CASSLGLARRDEQYF. As DNA, the CDR3 is TGTGCCAGCAGCTTAGGGCTAGCGAGGCGGGACGAGCAGTACTTC.

The chain links TRBV30 to TRBJ2-7, with D perhaps TRBD2 (6 bases). The CDR3 has 15 amino acids. Trimming pared 3 bases from V and 0 bases from J, leaving 15 bases between. Germline V gene lookup returns CDR1 GTSNPN and CDR2 SVGIG (reference sequence). This CDR3 is CAWRRGTRSSYEQYF. The CDR3 nucleotides read TGTGCCTGGAGACGAGGGACTCGGAGCTCCTACGAGCAGTACTTC.

This clone was seen a handful of times. The chain combines TRBV7-2 with TRBJ2-5; 11 nucleotides align to TRBD2. V lost 2 bases to trimming and J lost 1 base; unmatched junction nucleotides: 0. The CDR3 is 15 residues long. Germline V gene lookup returns CDR1 SGHTA and CDR2 FQGNSA. Written as DNA, the CDR3 is TGTGCCAGCAGCTTACTAGCGGGGGGCCAAGAGACCCAGTACTTC. It translates to CASSLLAGGQETQYF.

Points on this clone: One end of the junction is discordant with germline, which a read error may explain. V is TRBV7-2 and J is TRBJ1-2, with 8 positions matching TRBD1. The CDR3 consists of 14 residues. The germline V gene encodes CDR1 SGHTA and CDR2 FQGNSA. The CDR3 is CASSLDRGEGGYPF. CDR3 DNA sequence: TGTGCCAGCAGCTTAGACAGGGGGGAGGGTGGCTACCCCTTC.

CDR3 amino acids: CASNQGGYTDTQYF. CDR3 in DNA: TGTGCCAGCAATCAGGGGGGTTACACAGATACGCAGTATTTT. The V gene is TRBV4-2, the J gene TRBJ2-3; the D gene is possibly TRBD1 (7 bases). Germline loops: CDR1 LGHNA, CDR2 YNFKEQ. The CDR3 totals 14 residues. V was shortened by 7 bases and J by 2 bases, with 13 bases between the two germline ends.

The V gene is TRBV11-2, the J gene TRBJ1-5, with TRBD1 matching 9 bases. Germline V gene lookup returns CDR1 SGHAT and CDR2 FQNNGV. Trimming removed 5 bases from V and 3 bases from J; junction bases left unmatched: 5. This CDR3 spans 15 amino acids. The CDR3 DNA reads TGTGCCAGCAGCCAGGGACAGGGCCACAATCAGCCCCAGCATTTT. Translation gives CASSQGQGHNQPQHF. Full variable domain (missing parts from reference TRBV11-2 and TRBJ1-5): EAGVAQSPRYKIIEKRQSVAFWCNPISGHATLYWYQQILGQGPKLLIQFQNNGVVDDSQLPKDRFSAERLKGVDSTLKIQPAKLEDSAVYLCASSQGQGHNQPQHFGDGTRLSIL.

The chain has TRBV5-4 and TRBJ2-3; 7 positions match TRBD1. V lost 9 bases to trimming and J lost 3 bases; unmatched junction nucleotides: 13. The germline V gene encodes CDR1 SGHNT and CDR2 YYREEE (reference sequence). The CDR3 has 15 amino acids. This CDR3 reads CATQGDVRGTDTQYF. The CDR3, as DNA: TGTGCCACCCAGGGGGACGTGAGGGGAACAGATACGCAGTATTTT.

This rearrangement joins TRBV2 to TRBJ1-5; no clear D. The V end lost 1 base, the J end lost 1 base, and 8 bases lay between the germline ends. Germline V CDR1 and CDR2: SNHLY, FYNNEI. CDR3 length: 15 residues. The CDR3: CASSEDLRSNQPQHF. CDR3 DNA: TGTGCCAGCAGTGAAGACCTCCGGAGCAATCAGCCCCAGCATTTT.

The chain employs TRBV5-4 and TRBJ2-2; 14 positions match TRBD2. The CDR3 consists of 18 residues. CDR1 SGHNT and CDR2 YYREEE come from the germline V gene (reference sequence). After removal of 4 bases from V and 3 bases from J, the junction contained 8 bases not matched to a gene. CDR3 sequence reads: CASSQGLAGVRDTGELFF. The CDR3 coding sequence is TGTGCCAGCAGCCAGGGACTAGCGGGAGTGCGGGACACCGGGGAGCTGTTTTTT.

This chain connects TRBV19 to TRBJ2-1, with 10 positions matching TRBD2. The CDR3 runs to 17 residues. The junction had 16 bases not matched to a gene; V was cut back by 5 bases and J by 9 bases. Germline CDR1 LNHDA, CDR2 SQIVND (reference sequence). The CDR3 nucleotides read TGTGCCAGTAGTGCAACCGTAGCGGGAGGCCCCACAGGTGAGCAGTTCTTC. This gives the protein CASSATVAGGPTGEQFF.

The table lists this clone with a count of one. V and J are TRBV2 and TRBJ1-2, with 7 bases fitting TRBD1. Trimming removed 6 bases from V and 8 bases from J; junction bases left unmatched: 9. The CDR3 loop spans 13 amino acids. The germline CDR1 and CDR2 sequences are SNHLY and FYNNEI. The DNA for the CDR3 is TGTGCCAGCAGGGCCCGGGACAGCGGGGGCTACACCTTC. The encoded protein is CASRARDSGGYTF. Drawing the rest from reference TRBV2 and TRBJ1-2, the complete variable domain is EPEVTQTPSHQVTQMGQEVILRCVPISNHLYFYWYRQILGQKVEFLVSFYNNEISEKSEIFDDQFSVERPDGSNFTLKIRSTKLEDSAMYFCASRARDSGGYTFGSGTRLTVV.

V gene TRBV4-1 combines with J gene TRBJ2-1; 12 bases match TRBD1. After removal of 6 bases from V and 10 bases from J, the junction contained 7 bases not matched to a gene. This CDR3 is built from 14 residues. The germline V gene has CDR1 MGHRA and CDR2 YSYEKL. The DNA of the CDR3 is TGCGCCAGCAGACCCGGGACAGGGGGCACAGAGCAGTTCTTC. It encodes CASRPGTGGTEQFF.

The CDR3 reads CAWSSGAGTQYF. CDR3 bases: TGTGCCTGGAGTTCAGGGGCAGGGACCCAGTACTTC. The rearrangement uses TRBV30 and TRBJ2-5; possibly TRBD1 for D (6 bases). Germline V gene sequence: CDR1 GTSNPN, CDR2 SVGIG (reference sequence). The V end lost 2 bases, the J end lost 7 bases, and 11 bases lay between the germline ends. The CDR3 contains 12 residues.

CDR3 in amino acids: CASSEIEGGRQFF. Written as DNA, the CDR3 is TGTGCCAGCAGTGAAATTGAGGGAGGGAGGCAGTTCTTC. This chain uses TRBV2 with TRBJ2-1; TRBD2 agrees at 7 bases. Germline V gene lookup returns CDR1 SNHLY and CDR2 FYNNEI. The CDR3 covers 13 residues. Germline trimming cut 2 bases from V and 12 bases from J; bases unmatched to any gene: 7.

V is TRBV6-1 and J is TRBJ2-5; D possibly corresponds to TRBD2 (5 bases). V was clipped by 4 bases and J by 8 bases, with 14 bases between them. This CDR3 contains 13 residues. Germline values: CDR1 MNHNS, CDR2 SASEGT. The CDR3 protein is CASSVILRDTQYF. CDR3 coding DNA: TGTGCCAGCAGTGTTATTCTTCGGGATACCCAGTACTTC.

This clone has just one count. The rearrangement links TRBV19 to TRBJ2-1; D perhaps matches TRBD1 (7 bases). The CDR3 is 17 residues long. Germline lookup yields CDR1 LNHDA and CDR2 SQIVND (reference sequence). V shed 3 bases and J shed 5 bases, with 20 bases lying between them. The CDR3 region has the DNA TGTGCCAGTAGTATCGCTCAGGGGGGTCCCATACACAATGAGCAGTTCTTC. This sequence encodes CASSIAQGGPIHNEQFF.

V and J are TRBV7-2 and TRBJ2-5; 9 bases map to TRBD2. CDR1 is SGHTA and CDR2 is FQGNSA in the germline V gene. The CDR3 sequence is 16 residues long. Unmatched junction bases numbered 17, after V lost 5 bases and J lost 10 bases. The chain's CDR3 is CASSRRSRGGAMSQYF. The CDR3 nucleotides are TGTGCCAGCAGCCGCCGCTCCCGCGGGGGGGCGATGAGCCAGTACTTC.

This clone was observed a few times. This chain connects TRBV19 to TRBJ2-1; 7 bases match TRBD1. V shed 4 bases and J 2 bases; nucleotides not matched to a gene: 11. This CDR3 spans 17 amino acids. In germline, CDR1 is LNHDA, CDR2 SQIVND (reference sequence). CDR3 sequence reads: CASSNLGQAGPYNEQFF. Written as DNA, the CDR3 is TGTGCCAGTAGTAACCTTGGACAGGCTGGGCCCTACAATGAGCAGTTCTTC. The whole variable domain, filled in from reference TRBV19 and TRBJ2-1, reads DGGITQSPKYLFRKEGQNVTLSCEQNLNHDAMYWYRQDPGQGLRLIYYSQIVNDFQKGDIAEGYSVSREKKESFPLTVTSAQKNPTAFYLCASSNLGQAGPYNEQFFGPGTRLTVL.

The chain carries TRBV2 and TRBJ1-1, with D maybe TRBD1 (5 bases). V lost 5 bases and J lost 5, with 9 bases in between. Germline loops: CDR1 SNHLY, CDR2 FYNNEI. The CDR3 is made up of 12 amino acids. The CDR3 DNA reads as TGTGCCAGCAGTACCCAGGGAACTGAAGCTTTCTTT. Its protein product is CASSTQGTEAFF.

The genes are TRBV18 and TRBJ2-1; D might be TRBD1 (6 bases). Germline CDR1 and CDR2: KGHSH and LQKENI. The CDR3 spans 13 residues. Trimming shortened V by 1 base and J by 5 bases, and 6 bases separated the two germline ends. The CDR3 sequence is CASSPRTDNEQFF. As DNA, the CDR3 is TGTGCCAGCTCACCACGGACAGACAATGAGCAGTTCTTC.

The CDR3 here is CASRGYETYEQYF. CDR3 coding DNA: TGTGCCAGCAGGGGCTACGAGACCTACGAGCAGTACTTC. This chain connects TRBV27 to TRBJ2-7; D gene ambiguous. Germline CDR1 MNHEY, CDR2 SMNVEV (reference sequence). Trimming took 6 bases from V and 2 from J, leaving 11 bases between them. The CDR3 has 13 residues.

The rearrangement uses TRBV6-5 and TRBJ1-6; D remains ambiguous. CDR1 MNHEY and CDR2 SVGAGI come from the germline V gene. The V and J ends lost 6 bases and 9 bases respectively, with 15 bases between them. The CDR3 totals 14 residues. The CDR3: CASSRGEPSSPLHF. The CDR3 DNA follows: TGTGCCAGCAGCCGCGGAGAGCCCAGTTCACCCCTCCACTTT.

The chain has TRBV28 and TRBJ2-7, with a possible D match to TRBD1 (5 bases). This CDR3 region has 13 residues. V gave up 8 bases and J gave up 5 bases, with 16 bases separating them. Germline CDR1 reads MDHEN; CDR2 reads SYDVKM. Here the CDR3 reads CASGRQGAHEQYF. The CDR3 DNA sequence: TGTGCCAGCGGACGGCAGGGTGCCCACGAGCAGTACTTC.

The chain recombines TRBV29-1 with TRBJ2-1; D not certain. This CDR3 comprises 13 residues. Germline-derived CDR1 and CDR2 are SQVTM and ANQGSEA. Between the trimmed V and J ends, which lost 4 bases and 5 bases, there was a span of 12 bases. In DNA, the CDR3 is TGCAGCGTTGGCCCTGTCACAAACAATGAGCAGTTCTTC. It codes for CSVGPVTNNEQFF.

The CDR3 region has the DNA TGCGCCAGCAAAGGGGGGGCCGGGCGCACCGGGGAGCTGTTTTTT. Translating gives CASKGGAGRTGELFF. V gene TRBV5-1 combines with J gene TRBJ2-2; possibly TRBD2 for D (7 bases). Trimming pared 6 bases from V and 4 bases from J, leaving 16 bases between. This CDR3 spans 15 amino acids. Germline V CDR1 and CDR2: SGHRS, YFSETQ.

This sequence joins TRBV9 and TRBJ1-1; 9 bases are shared with TRBD1. CDR3 length equals 14 residues. The J segment lost 4 bases and the V segment lost 3 bases, leaving 4 bases of the junction unmatched. CDR1 and CDR2 from the germline V gene are SGDLS and YYNGEE. The chain's CDR3 is CASSAGQGGTEAFF. In nucleotides, the CDR3 is TGTGCCAGCAGCGCGGGACAGGGAGGCACTGAAGCTTTCTTT.

The rearrangement joins TRBV30 to TRBJ2-1, with 10 bases aligning to TRBD2. V was pared by 0 bases and J by 8 bases, with 7 bases of the junction left unmatched. Germline CDR1 is GTSNPN and CDR2 is SVGIG (reference sequence). The CDR3 covers 15 residues. The CDR3 DNA sequence: TGTGCCTGGAGTGTAGGCCTAGCGGGAGATCATGAGCAGTTCTTC. Its translation is CAWSVGLAGDHEQFF.

The chain is built from TRBV5-1 and TRBJ2-5, with D possibly TRBD1 on 6 matching bases. V lost 4 bases to trimming and J lost 5 bases, with 18 bases between them. CDR1 SGHRS and CDR2 YFSETQ come from the germline V gene. The CDR3 has 15 amino acids. The CDR3 region has the DNA TGCGCCAGCAGCGGCCGTGGCAGGGGCCGGGAGACCCAGTACTTC. This gives the protein CASSGRGRGRETQYF.

V usage is TRBV6-1 and J usage is TRBJ2-7; a weak D match, TRBD2 (6 bases). Trimming left V 5 bases short and J 0 bases short, with 14 bases between. The CDR3 has 15 residues. Germline V gene sequence: CDR1 MNHNS, CDR2 SASEGT. The DNA for the CDR3 is TGTGCCAGCAGTTCAGGAGCTAGCGACTCCTACGAGCAGTACTTC. Its translation: CASSSGASDSYEQYF.

The chain is built from TRBV4-2 and TRBJ2-3; TRBD1 matches 8 bases. This CDR3 has 16 amino acids. Germline V lookup: CDR1 LGHNA, CDR2 YNFKEQ. V dropped 2 bases and J dropped 2; count of bases not matched to a gene: 6. CDR3 nucleotide sequence: TGTGCCAGCAGCCAAAAGTTGACAGGGGACACAGATACGCAGTATTTT. This encodes CASSQKLTGDTDTQYF.